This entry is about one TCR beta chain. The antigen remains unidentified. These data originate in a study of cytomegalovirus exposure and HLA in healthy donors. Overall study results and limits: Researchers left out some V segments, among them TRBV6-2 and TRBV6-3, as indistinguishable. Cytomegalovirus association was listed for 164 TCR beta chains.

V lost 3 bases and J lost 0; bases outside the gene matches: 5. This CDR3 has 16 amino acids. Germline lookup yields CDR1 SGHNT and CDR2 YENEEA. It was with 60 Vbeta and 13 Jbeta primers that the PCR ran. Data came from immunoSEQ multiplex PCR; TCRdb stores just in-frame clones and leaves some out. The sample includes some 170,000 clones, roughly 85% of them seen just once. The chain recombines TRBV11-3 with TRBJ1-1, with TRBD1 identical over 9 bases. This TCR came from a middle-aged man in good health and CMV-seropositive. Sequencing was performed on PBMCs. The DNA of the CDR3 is TGTGCCAGCAGCTTCCCGGGACAGGGATTGAACACTGAAGCTTTCTTT. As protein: CASSFPGQGLNTEAFF.